This passage covers 30 T cell receptor beta chains from one sample sequenced in a study of blood T cell repertoires in COVID-19. The protocol was immunoSEQ multiplex PCR, while the TCRdb copy is restricted to in-frame clones and leaves out a portion. The data hold about 190,000 clones, with roughly 84% observed a single time. Sequencing was performed on peripheral blood. The receptors originated from a human donor in a cohort sampled during active COVID-19.

V gene TRBV7-9 combines with J gene TRBJ2-7; a weak D match, TRBD1 (5 bases). Trimming pared 0 bases from V and 4 bases from J, leaving 7 bases between. The CDR3 is 13 residues long. Per the germline V gene, CDR1 is SEHNR and CDR2 is FQNEAQ (reference sequence). The CDR3 nucleotides are TGTGCCAGCAGCTTAGCAAGGGGTTACGAGCAGTACGTC. Translation: CASSLARGYEQYV.

The chain employs TRBV19 and TRBJ1-1; D is possibly TRBD1 (5 bases). This CDR3 contains 16 residues. Germline V CDR1 and CDR2: LNHDA, SQIVND (reference sequence). V was clipped by 4 bases and J by 1 base, with 16 bases between them. CDR3 nucleotide sequence: TGTGCCAGTAGTACCCGAAGAGCAGGGTGGAACACTGAAGCTTTCTTT. Its protein product is CASSTRRAGWNTEAFF.

The chain has TRBV18 and TRBJ1-5, with TRBD1 identical over 9 bases. The CDR3 length is 16 residues. Germline V gives CDR1 KGHSH, CDR2 LQKENI. Trimming cost V 3 bases and J 0 bases; bases outside gene matches: 3. CDR3 region: CASSPGTGYSNQPQHF. The DNA for the CDR3 is TGTGCCAGCTCACCTGGGACAGGGTATAGCAATCAGCCCCAGCATTTT.

This rearrangement joins TRBV5-1 to TRBJ2-7; a possible D gene is TRBD1 (6 bases). V lost 6 bases, J lost 4 bases, and 8 bases lay in between. CDR1 is SGHRS, CDR2 YFSETQ, per germline. The CDR3 has 11 amino acids. CDR3: CASKGEYEQYF. In DNA form, the CDR3 reads TGCGCCAGCAAGGGGGAGTACGAGCAGTACTTC. Combining the CDR3 with reference TRBV5-1 and TRBJ2-7 gives the whole variable domain KAGVTQTPRYLIKTRGQQVTLSCSPISGHRSVSWYQQTPGQGLQFLFEYFSETQRNKGNFPGRFSGRQFSNSRSEMNVSTLELGDSALYLCASKGEYEQYFGPGTRLTVT.

V gene TRBV2 combines with J gene TRBJ2-1, with TRBD1 matching 7 bases. Germline trimming cut 6 bases from V and 4 bases from J; bases unmatched to any gene: 12. This CDR3 spans 16 amino acids. CDR1 and CDR2 (germline): SNHLY, FYNNEI. The CDR3: CASREFRDSRYNEQFF. The DNA for the CDR3 is TGTGCCAGCAGGGAATTCCGGGACAGTCGATACAATGAGCAGTTCTTC.

This chain connects TRBV28 to TRBJ2-4, with D unresolved. The ends were cut back, 4 bases at V and 0 bases at J, with 13 bases in the middle. This CDR3 has 16 amino acids. Germline lookup yields CDR1 MDHEN and CDR2 SYDVKM. The CDR3 DNA follows: TGTGCCAGCAGTTCCCTGAGCGTCCTAGCCAAAAACATTCAGTACTTC. This gives the protein CASSSLSVLAKNIQYF.

The V and J genes are TRBV14 and TRBJ2-7, with TRBD1 matching over 8 bases. Germline CDR1 and CDR2: SGHDN and FVKESK. The CDR3 loop spans 14 amino acids. Trimming cost V 5 bases and J 2 bases; bases outside gene matches: 5. The CDR3 sequence: CASSLQGGPYEQYF. The CDR3, as DNA: TGTGCCAGCAGCTTACAGGGGGGTCCCTACGAGCAGTACTTC. The full variable domain, completed using reference TRBV14 and TRBJ2-7, is EAGVTQFPSHSVIEKGQTVTLRCDPISGHDNLYWYRRVMGKEIKFLLHFVKESKQDESGMPNNRFLAERTGGTYSTLKVQPAELEDSGVYFCASSLQGGPYEQYFGPGTRLTVT.

This clone was seen a single time. The rearrangement links TRBV3-1 (or the pseudogene TRBV3-2) to TRBJ1-4; D is perhaps TRBD1 (5 bases). The CDR3 is made up of 14 amino acids. Germline CDR1 reads LGHDT; CDR2 reads YNNKEL (reference sequence). Between the trimmed V and J ends, which lost 4 bases and 8 bases, there was a span of 14 bases. CDR3 amino acids: CASSLRGGGEKLFF. The CDR3, as DNA: TGTGCCAGCAGCCTAAGGGGAGGTGGAGAAAAACTGTTTTTT.

The chain combines TRBV13 with TRBJ1-2, with D maybe TRBD1 (6 bases). Germline CDR1 PRHDT, CDR2 FYEKMQ (reference sequence). CDR3 length: 15 amino acids. V lost 3 bases and J lost 2, with 13 bases in between. The CDR3 nucleotides read TGTGCCAGCAGCTTTCAGGGGCGAACGAACTATGGCTACACCTTC. Translated: CASSFQGRTNYGYTF.

The J gene is TRBJ1-1, the V gene TRBV6-5, with D perhaps matching TRBD1 (5 bases). The length of the CDR3 is 13 residues. Germline V lookup: CDR1 MNHEY, CDR2 SVGAGI. Between the trimmed V and J ends, which lost 10 bases and 0 bases, there was a span of 12 bases. For the CDR3, the DNA is TGTGCCACCAGGGTAGCCATGAACACTGAAGCTTTCTTT. This translates into CATRVAMNTEAFF.

The table lists this clone with a count of one. This chain joins TRBV14 and TRBJ1-3; tentatively, D is TRBD1 (6 bases). Deletions cut 2 bases from V and 2 bases from J, with 7 bases between. The CDR3 length is 14 residues. Per germline, CDR1 SGHDN and CDR2 FVKESK. CDR3 DNA: TGTGCCAGCAGCCAAAACAGGGCTGGAAACACCATATATTTT. Amino acids: CASSQNRAGNTIYF. The variable domain in full, with the rest retrieved from reference TRBV14 and TRBJ1-3, is EAGVTQFPSHSVIEKGQTVTLRCDPISGHDNLYWYRRVMGKEIKFLLHFVKESKQDESGMPNNRFLAERTGGTYSTLKVQPAELEDSGVYFCASSQNRAGNTIYFGEGSWLTVV.

This chain joins TRBV3-1 (or the pseudogene TRBV3-2) and TRBJ1-1; D is unresolved. Germline CDR1 LGHDT, CDR2 YNNKEL (reference sequence). Trimming took off 6 bases at V and 1 base at J, with 9 bases between the two ends. The CDR3 runs to 13 residues. DNA for the CDR3: TGTGCCAGCAGAGGGAGCGGGAACACTGAAGCTTTCTTT. It specifies CASRGSGNTEAFF.

Here the CDR3 reads CASSLSPSPYEQYF. For the CDR3, the DNA is TGTGCCAGCAGCTTAAGCCCTTCCCCCTACGAGCAGTACTTC. The chain recombines TRBV7-2 with TRBJ2-7; D gene unclear. Germline CDR1 and CDR2: SGHTA and FQGNSA. The length of the CDR3 is 14 residues. V lost 2 bases and J lost 2, with 10 bases in between.

This sequence joins TRBV28 and TRBJ2-2; a weak D match, TRBD2 (6 bases). Looked up from germline, CDR1 is MDHEN and CDR2 is SYDVKM. This CDR3 has 14 amino acids. Trimming cost V 4 bases and J 6 bases, with 12 bases left between them. CDR3 residues: CASSSPPGAGELFF. The CDR3 DNA reads as TGTGCCAGCAGTTCCCCCCCGGGGGCCGGGGAGCTGTTTTTT.

The rearrangement links TRBV5-1 to TRBJ1-1, with D tentatively TRBD1 (5 bases). The CDR3 has 16 residues. V lost 1 base and J lost 1, with 14 bases in between. Per germline, CDR1 SGHRS and CDR2 YFSETQ. CDR3 sequence (DNA): TGCGCCAGCAGCTTGTTTACCTGGGACTCGAACACTGAAGCTTTCTTT. Amino acid sequence: CASSLFTWDSNTEAFF.

This rearrangement joins TRBV18 to TRBJ2-2; 8 nucleotides line up with TRBD1. The V segment lost 2 bases and the J segment 7 bases; nucleotides outside the gene matches: 9. The CDR3 totals 16 residues. The V gene's germline CDR1 is KGHSH and CDR2 LQKENI. CDR3: CASSPASGQGGGELFF. The CDR3, as DNA: TGTGCCAGCTCACCAGCGTCTGGACAGGGTGGCGGGGAGCTGTTTTTT. The full variable domain, rest sourced from reference TRBV18 and TRBJ2-2, is NAGVMQNPRHLVRRRGQEARLRCSPMKGHSHVYWYRQLPEEGLKFMVYLQKENIIDESGMPKERFSAEFPKEGPSILRIQQVVRGDSAAYFCASSPASGQGGGELFFGEGSRLTVL.

The rearrangement links TRBV19 to TRBJ1-1; D call uncertain. Trimming pared 5 bases from V and 1 base from J, leaving 11 bases between. The CDR3 covers 14 residues. Germline V gene lookup returns CDR1 LNHDA and CDR2 SQIVND (reference sequence). CDR3 region: CASSLSFANTEAFF. The CDR3 bases are TGTGCCAGTAGTTTGAGTTTTGCGAACACTGAAGCTTTCTTT.

V usage is TRBV28 and J usage is TRBJ2-5, with 8 bases identical to TRBD1. The CDR3 has 15 residues. CDR1 is MDHEN, CDR2 SYDVKM, per germline. Losses at the gene ends were 5 bases for V and 4 bases for J; bases not matched to a gene: 9. In nucleotides, the CDR3 is TGTGCCAGCAGTCCTTCCCGCAGGGGGCGAGAGACCCAGTACTTC. Amino acid sequence: CASSPSRRGRETQYF.

The chain employs TRBV5-4 and TRBJ1-1; 10 nucleotides match TRBD1. This CDR3 spans 16 amino acids. Germline loops: CDR1 SGHNT, CDR2 YYREEE (reference sequence). V shed 4 bases and J 2 bases; nucleotides not matched to a gene: 8. The CDR3 region has the DNA TGTGCCAGCAGCCCTTCGACAGGGGGCCCCAACACTGAAGCTTTCTTT. Translated, it gives CASSPSTGGPNTEAFF.

The V gene is TRBV19, the J gene TRBJ1-2; 8 bases map to TRBD1. The CDR3 totals 13 residues. The germline CDR1 and CDR2 sequences are LNHDA and SQIVND (reference sequence). V was pared by 6 bases and J by 8 bases, with 8 bases of the junction left unmatched. The CDR3, as DNA: TGTGCCAGTAGAGACAGGGGCCCGCCCGGCTACACCTTC. Protein: CASRDRGPPGYTF.

The chain carries TRBV7-9 and TRBJ2-5; TRBD2 might be the D (5 bases). With 0 bases removed from V and 5 bases from J, the gap between germline ends came to 13 bases. CDR3 length: 15 residues. CDR1 and CDR2 from the germline V gene are SEHNR and FQNEAQ (reference sequence). CDR3 DNA: TGTGCCAGCAGCTTAGCGGAGGTCGATTCGGAGACCCAGTACTTC. Encoded protein: CASSLAEVDSETQYF.

The rearrangement links TRBV7-3 to TRBJ2-2, with TRBD2 matching 8 bases. The CDR3 is made up of 16 amino acids. Germline assignment: CDR1 SGHTA and CDR2 FQGTGA. V gave up 5 bases and J gave up 5 bases; unmatched junction bases: 10. This chain's CDR3 is CASSRSAGGITGELFF. CDR3 coding DNA: TGTGCCAGCAGCCGTAGTGCGGGGGGAATTACCGGGGAGCTGTTTTTT.

The genes are TRBV7-2 and TRBJ1-6; 7 nucleotides match TRBD1. CDR1 is SGHTA and CDR2 is FQGNSA in the germline V gene. The V segment lost 3 bases and the J segment 8 bases; nucleotides outside the gene matches: 4. CDR3 length: 14 residues. In DNA, the CDR3 is TGTGCCAGCAGCTTTGGCCAGGGGGATTCACCCCTCCACTTT. Translating gives CASSFGQGDSPLHF.

This sequence joins TRBV2 and TRBJ1-1, with D unresolved. Germline V gene sequence: CDR1 SNHLY, CDR2 FYNNEI. CDR3 length equals 13 residues. Trimming shortened V by 3 bases and J by 2 bases, and 7 bases separated the two germline ends. CDR3: CASSDFKNTEAFF. The CDR3 DNA sequence: TGTGCCAGCAGTGATTTTAAAAACACTGAAGCTTTCTTT.

The rearrangement uses TRBV3-1 (or the pseudogene TRBV3-2) and TRBJ2-2; 8 nucleotides align to TRBD2. V dropped 1 base and J dropped 5; count of bases not matched to a gene: 9. The CDR3 is made up of 17 amino acids. Germline assignment: CDR1 LGHDT and CDR2 YNNKEL (reference sequence). For the CDR3, the DNA is TGTGCCAGCAGCCAAGGAATGGTACGGGAGGGGACCGGGGAGCTGTTTTTT. It specifies CASSQGMVREGTGELFF.

This sequence joins TRBV7-9 and TRBJ2-1; D unclear. Deletions cut 5 bases from V and 10 bases from J, with 12 bases between. There are 12 residues in the CDR3. From germline, CDR1 is SEHNR and CDR2 FQNEAQ (reference sequence). CDR3 bases: TGTGCCAGCAGCCGGGTCCCGGCAGAGCAGTTCTTC. Translated, it gives CASSRVPAEQFF.

This chain's CDR3 is CAIRGQGARETQYF. The CDR3 DNA reads TGTGCCATCAGGGGACAGGGGGCGCGAGAGACCCAGTACTTC. This rearrangement joins TRBV28 to TRBJ2-5, with 12 bases aligning to TRBD1. This CDR3 has 14 amino acids. Germline V gives CDR1 MDHEN, CDR2 SYDVKM. Germline trimming cut 10 bases from V and 4 bases from J; bases unmatched to any gene: 7.

The chain carries TRBV3-1 (or the pseudogene TRBV3-2) and TRBJ2-5, with D possibly matching TRBD2 (5 bases). Germline lookup yields CDR1 LGHDT and CDR2 YNNKEL (reference sequence). This CDR3 has 15 residues. V lost 1 base, J lost 2 bases, and 11 bases lay in between. CDR3 protein: CASSQVLLVQETQYF. The CDR3 DNA is TGTGCCAGCAGCCAAGTATTACTAGTGCAAGAGACCCAGTACTTC.

The rearrangement joins TRBV6-5 to TRBJ1-1; 9 positions agree with TRBD1. The germline CDR1 and CDR2 sequences are MNHEY and SVGAGI. Losses at the gene ends were 0 bases for V and 6 bases for J; bases not matched to a gene: 2. The CDR3 is 14 residues long. The CDR3 bases are TGTGCCAGCAGTTACTCACAGGGGGCGCCTGAAGCTTTCTTT. The encoded protein is CASSYSQGAPEAFF.

This clone was seen more than once but under ten times. The chain uses TRBV4-1 and TRBJ1-2; 9 positions match TRBD1. The V gene end was trimmed by 0 bases and the J gene end by 8 bases; junction bases not matched to a gene: 10. The germline V gene has CDR1 MGHRA and CDR2 YSYEKL. The CDR3 runs to 16 residues. Written as DNA, the CDR3 is TGCGCCAGCAGCCAAGATTCGGGGGGACAGGGAGGCGGCTACACCTTC. Protein product: CASSQDSGGQGGGYTF.